Presented here are 9 T cell receptor beta chains from one specimen sequenced in a study of PD-1 blockade in classical Hodgkin lymphoma. Every patient was affected by relapse after autologous stem cell transplantation, while exposure to brentuximab vedotin was not uniform. The assay was immunoSEQ multiplex PCR, and TCRdb's table has in-frame clones only and misses some. In the table there are approximately 32,000 clones, approximately 80% of which are singletons. The material was peripheral blood mononuclear cells (PBMCs), obtained at baseline. Source of these receptors: a human donor with classical Hodgkin lymphoma.

This chain links TRBV5-3 with TRBJ1-2; D unclear. TRBV5-3 is an ORF for which the function is uncertain. V shed 0 bases and J shed 4 bases, with 7 bases lying between them. The CDR3 is made up of 13 amino acids. The CDR3 loop reads CARSLGQTYGYTF. The CDR3 DNA follows: TGTGCCAGAAGCTTGGGACAAACCTATGGCTACACCTTC.

For the CDR3, the DNA is TGTGCCAGCAGCTTAGGCCAGACGCTAATCACCGGGGAGCTGTTTTTT. Translating it yields CASSLGQTLITGELFF. This chain joins TRBV7-2 and TRBJ2-2; D not resolved. From germline, CDR1 is SGHTA and CDR2 FQGNSA. The CDR3 length is 16 residues. Trimming stripped 1 base from V and 4 bases from J, with 13 bases between.

The chain joins TRBV27 to TRBJ2-7; no definite D call. V was trimmed by 7 bases and J by 0 bases, leaving 10 bases between them. Germline-derived CDR1 and CDR2 are MNHEY and SMNVEV (reference sequence). This CDR3 contains 13 residues. Here the CDR3 reads CASTSGRSYEQYF. CDR3 nucleotides: TGTGCCAGCACCTCGGGCCGCTCCTACGAGCAGTACTTC.

The rearrangement links TRBV7-2 to TRBJ2-1; D may be TRBD1 or TRBD2 (5 bases each). The germline V gene encodes CDR1 SGHTA and CDR2 FQGNSA. The length of the CDR3 is 17 residues. V was clipped by 3 bases and J by 6 bases, with 21 bases between them. This CDR3 is CASSFPIVATGGNEQFF. The CDR3 DNA reads TGTGCCAGCAGCTTCCCAATCGTCGCGACTGGGGGCAATGAGCAGTTCTTC.

The chain is built from TRBV7-2 and TRBJ2-7; 10 nucleotides line up with TRBD1. The CDR3 totals 14 residues. The V and J ends lost 4 bases and 0 bases, in that order; junction bases with no gene match: 0. Germline V gives CDR1 SGHTA, CDR2 FQGNSA. The CDR3 DNA sequence: TGTGCCAGCAGCTGGGACAGGGGCTCCTACGAGCAGTACTTC. It specifies CASSWDRGSYEQYF.

This rearrangement joins TRBV7-2 to TRBJ2-7, with a possible D match to TRBD2 (5 bases). V lost 3 bases to trimming and J lost 2 bases, with 11 bases between them. CDR1 is SGHTA, CDR2 FQGNSA, per germline. This CDR3 has 14 residues. The CDR3 DNA is TGTGCCAGCAGCTTTCTAGCTTCCACCTACGAGCAGTACTTC. This encodes CASSFLASTYEQYF.

The chain joins TRBV25-1 to TRBJ1-1; D remains unclear. Trimming pared 1 base from V and 10 bases from J, leaving 10 bases between. Per germline, CDR1 MGHDK and CDR2 SYGVNS. This CDR3 comprises 12 residues. CDR3 amino acids: CASSELIGGAFF. CDR3 sequence (DNA): TGTGCCAGCAGTGAATTGATCGGAGGAGCTTTCTTT.

This clone was picked up one time. The chain combines TRBV4-2 with TRBJ1-3; D is possibly TRBD1 (5 bases). Per the germline V gene, CDR1 is LGHNA and CDR2 is YNFKEQ. This CDR3 is 14 amino acids long. The germline V and J ends were trimmed by 2 bases and 2 bases, with 7 bases remaining between them. The CDR3, as DNA: TGTGCCAGCAGCCAAAGGGGCACTGGAAACACCATATATTTT. Its protein is CASSQRGTGNTIYF.

As DNA, the CDR3 is TGCGCCAGCAACGCCGGGGACAGGGCGCGAGCTTTCTTT. Translating it yields CASNAGDRARAFF. The J gene is TRBJ1-1, the V gene TRBV5-1; TRBD1 aligns across 9 bases. V trimming: 6 bases; J trimming: 10 bases; junction bases outside the gene matches: 10. CDR3 length: 13 residues. The germline gives CDR1 SGHRS, CDR2 YFSETQ.